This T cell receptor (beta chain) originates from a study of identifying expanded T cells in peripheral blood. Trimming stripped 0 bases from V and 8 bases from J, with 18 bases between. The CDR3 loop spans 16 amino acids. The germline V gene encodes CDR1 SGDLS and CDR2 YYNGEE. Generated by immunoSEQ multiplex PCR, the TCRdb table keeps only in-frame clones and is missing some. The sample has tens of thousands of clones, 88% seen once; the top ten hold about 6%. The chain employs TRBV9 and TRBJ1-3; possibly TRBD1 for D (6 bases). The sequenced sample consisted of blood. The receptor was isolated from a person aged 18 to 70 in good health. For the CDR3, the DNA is TGTGCCAGCAGCGTAGGGGTGTTTGGGGGCCAGGACACCATATATTTT. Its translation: CASSVGVFGGQDTIYF.